Detailed here is one T cell receptor (beta chain). The antigen this receptor binds is unknown. No much larger clonotype is one base removed from it; base qualities were not supplied. Relative to germline, V is 0 bases shorter and J is 3 bases shorter, with 7 bases between their ends. The CDR1 and CDR2 encoded by the germline V gene are SGHRS and YFSETQ. Spanning cysteine to phenylalanine, the CDR3 consists of 13 amino acids. Kept here is only the CDR3 DNA, which spans 39 bases and is read in frame from base 1. The library was obtained by RT-PCR. The listed sequencing device is NextSeq 550. Using fastp trimming at Q25 and MiXCR clonotype assembly, TCRdb reanalyzed the public sequencing data and kept in-frame beta chains. Each entry merges the rows of one CDR3 protein and shows their most common DNA and genes. In this sample the table shows approximately 200,000 distinct CDR3 sequences, 41% of which occur a single time. 33% of the sample rests with the top ten.

The source of the sample is a study of patients and donors after allogeneic stem cell transplantation (dated by TCRdb to 2018 to 2021). The chain is assembled from TRBV5-1 and TRBJ2-7, with the identity of the D gene unclear. Sequences were obtained from blood, either unsorted or a sorted T cell fraction (not recorded which). This sequence was found in a human donor who was either an allogeneic HSCT recipient or a stem cell or donor lymphocyte infusion donor (not recorded which). It is not recorded whose cells these are; they may come from a transplant donor. The DNA sequence is as follows: TGCGCCAGCAGCTTGGAGGCCTACTACGAGCAGTACTTC. Translated, it gives CASSLEAYYEQYF.